The 28 T cell receptor beta chains below were found in one sample sequenced in a study of OX40 agonist ivuxolimab in advanced cancers. Libraries were prepared through the immunoSEQ multiplex PCR assay. TCRdb stores this immuneACCESS table with in-frame sequences only. Part of the clones is absent; in the studies checked, under half of the shortfall reflects unresolved V genes, and no reason is known for the rest. In all, the sample holds tens of thousands of clones, and around 90% of those were seen once. The ten largest clones add up to roughly 9.4% of the sample. The starting material was CD4+ or CD8+ T cells sorted from blood, obtained in a trial of the OX40 agonist ivuxolimab. The source is an adult with an advanced solid tumor such as melanoma, head and neck, liver or kidney cancer.

This chain connects TRBV7-6 to TRBJ2-7; the D gene is possibly TRBD1 (6 bases). The V end lost 1 base, the J end lost 5 bases, and 15 bases lay between the germline ends. Germline V lookup: CDR1 SGHVS, CDR2 FNYEAQ. CDR3 length: 15 residues. CDR3 residues: CASSLELAGVDEQYF. CDR3 coding DNA: TGTGCCAGCAGCTTAGAGTTAGCAGGGGTCGACGAGCAGTACTTC.

CDR3 nucleotides: TGTGCTAGTTCGGCAGAGAACACTGAAGCTTTCTTT. Its protein is CASSAENTEAFF. The chain recombines TRBV12-5 with TRBJ1-1; D gene unclear. The CDR3 runs to 12 residues. Germline V gene data show CDR1 as LGHNT and CDR2 as FRNRAP. The ends were cut back, 8 bases at V and 1 base at J, with 8 bases in the middle. The full variable domain, with the rest looked up from reference TRBV12-5 and TRBJ1-1, is DARVTQTPRHKVTEMGQEVTMRCQPILGHNTVFWYRQTMMQGLELLAYFRNRAPLDDSGMPKDRFSAEMPDATLATLKIQPSEPRDSAVYFCASSAENTEAFFGQGTRLTVV.

The chain employs TRBV11-2 and TRBJ2-5; perhaps D is TRBD1 or TRBD2 (5 bases each). The germline CDR1 and CDR2 sequences are SGHAT and FQNNGV. This CDR3 is built from 13 residues. Trimming removed 1 base from V and 3 bases from J, with 6 bases in between. CDR3 bases: TGTGCCAGCAGCTTAGGAGGGGAAGAGACCCAGTACTTC. It is translated as CASSLGGEETQYF.

V and J are TRBV7-9 and TRBJ1-2; unclear D gene. This CDR3 contains 12 residues. Germline CDR1 is SEHNR and CDR2 is FQNEAQ (reference sequence). V dropped 1 base and J dropped 3 bases, with 3 bases sitting between them. CDR3 in DNA: TGTGCCAGCAGCTTAGGGCACTATGGCTACACCTTC. Translated, it gives CASSLGHYGYTF.

This clone was seen a single time. The V and J genes are TRBV5-6 and TRBJ2-7, with 11 bases matching TRBD2. The V gene's germline CDR1 is SGHDT and CDR2 YYEEEE. V trimming: 3 bases; J trimming: 7 bases; junction bases outside the gene matches: 9. The length of the CDR3 is 15 residues. CDR3 DNA sequence: TGTGCCAGCAGCTCCATAGCGGGAGGGGTTCGGGAGCAGTACTTC. As protein: CASSSIAGGVREQYF.

V gene TRBV7-9 combines with J gene TRBJ2-7, with D possibly TRBD1 on 6 matching bases. CDR3 size: 14 residues. The V end was cut by 5 bases, the J end by 2 bases, with 13 bases between. Germline assignment: CDR1 SEHNR and CDR2 FQNEAQ (reference sequence). CDR3 residues: CASSGRQAPYEQYF. In DNA form, the CDR3 reads TGTGCCAGCAGCGGCCGACAGGCCCCCTACGAGCAGTACTTC.

The chain couples TRBV30 to TRBJ1-6; no clear D. Germline lookup yields CDR1 GTSNPN and CDR2 SVGIG (reference sequence). CDR3 length equals 14 residues. The V end lost 2 bases, the J end lost 8 bases, and 13 bases lay between the germline ends. Written as DNA, the CDR3 is TGTGCCTGGAGTCGGCAGCTAGTAGATTCACCCCTCCACTTT. It codes for CAWSRQLVDSPLHF.

The rearrangement uses TRBV2 and TRBJ2-1; D assignment may be TRBD1 or TRBD2 (6 bases each). The CDR3 has 16 amino acids. The germline CDR1 and CDR2 sequences are SNHLY and FYNNEI. V lost 4 bases and J lost 0, with 13 bases in between. The CDR3 nucleotides read TGTGCCAGCAGTGGACGAGGGGGAGGCTCCTACAATGAGCAGTTCTTC. Amino acid sequence: CASSGRGGGSYNEQFF.

The J gene is TRBJ1-5, the V gene TRBV4-1; D perhaps matches TRBD1 (6 bases). Looked up from germline, CDR1 is MGHRA and CDR2 is YSYEKL. CDR3 length equals 13 residues. The ends were cut back, 0 bases at V and 9 bases at J, with 9 bases in the middle. DNA of the CDR3: TGCGCCAGCAGCCAAGAACGGGGGCTGCCCCAGCATTTT. Its protein is CASSQERGLPQHF.

The gene calls are TRBV4-1 and TRBJ1-1; 9 positions match TRBD1. V was pared by 5 bases and J by 4 bases, with 8 bases of the junction left unmatched. The germline gives CDR1 MGHRA, CDR2 YSYEKL. The CDR3 totals 15 residues. CDR3 residues: CASSTRTGAGTEAFF. The CDR3 nucleotides read TGCGCCAGCAGCACCCGGACAGGGGCAGGCACTGAAGCTTTCTTT.

The V and J genes are TRBV7-9 and TRBJ1-1; D is uncertain. Trimming removed 1 base from V and 0 bases from J, with 12 bases in between. Germline V gives CDR1 SEHNR, CDR2 FQNEAQ (reference sequence). There are 16 residues in the CDR3. CDR3 nucleotides: TGTGCCAGCAGCTTAGGACACAGCAACATGAACACTGAAGCTTTCTTT. Protein sequence: CASSLGHSNMNTEAFF.

The chain carries TRBV19 and TRBJ1-2; D is undetermined. This CDR3 comprises 14 residues. Trimming pared 7 bases from V and 8 bases from J, leaving 20 bases between. The germline CDR1 and CDR2 sequences are LNHDA and SQIVND (reference sequence). The CDR3 sequence is CASTRGKGSGGYTF. The CDR3 DNA is TGTGCCAGTACCCGAGGAAAGGGTTCGGGCGGCTACACCTTC.

The chain joins TRBV4-1 to TRBJ1-1; D not certain. The germline V gene encodes CDR1 MGHRA and CDR2 YSYEKL. The CDR3 extends over 12 amino acids. V was clipped by 2 bases and J by 4 bases, with 5 bases between them. In DNA, the CDR3 is TGCGCCAGCAGCCAACCGGGCACTGAAGCTTTCTTT. Amino acids: CASSQPGTEAFF.

The chain carries TRBV6-4 and TRBJ1-2; maybe TRBD1 (6 bases). Germline CDR1 and CDR2: MRHNA and SNTAGT. The CDR3 has 11 residues. The V end was cut by 7 bases, the J end by 6 bases, with 9 bases between. The CDR3: CASTRGDGYTF. CDR3 nucleotides: TGTGCCAGCACCAGGGGAGATGGCTACACCTTC.

V usage is TRBV7-7 and J usage is TRBJ2-7, with a possible D match to TRBD2 (5 bases). The CDR3 has 14 residues. Looked up from germline, CDR1 is SSHAT and CDR2 is FNYEAQ (reference sequence). V dropped 5 bases and J dropped 5 bases, with 16 bases sitting between them. The CDR3 sequence is CASSPGVGFHEQYF. The CDR3 DNA is TGTGCCAGCAGCCCCGGGGTGGGGTTCCACGAGCAGTACTTC.

The chain links TRBV30 to TRBJ1-2; the D is unclear. This CDR3 spans 14 amino acids. In germline, CDR1 is GTSNPN, CDR2 SVGIG (reference sequence). Trimming took 0 bases from V and 5 from J, leaving 13 bases between them. The CDR3 loop reads CAWSVTHSLYGYTF. DNA of the CDR3: TGTGCCTGGAGTGTAACGCATTCACTATATGGCTACACCTTC. Full variable domain (outside the CDR3, taken from reference TRBV30 and TRBJ1-2): SQTIHQWPATLVQPVGSPLSLECTVEGTSNPNLYWYRQAAGRGLQLLFYSVGIGQISSEVPQNLSASRPQDRQFILSSKKLLLSDSGFYLCAWSVTHSLYGYTFGSGTRLTVV.

This clone was found a few times. This rearrangement joins TRBV27 to TRBJ2-3, with 11 bases aligning to TRBD2. CDR1 and CDR2 (germline): MNHEY, SMNVEV (reference sequence). The CDR3 runs 16 residues. V lost 8 bases, J lost 5 bases, and 12 bases stayed unmatched. CDR3 DNA: TGTGCCAGCTCGAGGAGGGGTAGCGGGGGGGTAGATACGCAGTATTTT. Translated: CASSRRGSGGVDTQYF.

The V and J genes are TRBV5-4 and TRBJ2-7, with 7 bases aligning to TRBD2. Germline assignment: CDR1 SGHNT and CDR2 YYREEE (reference sequence). CDR3 length: 11 residues. With V trimmed by 5 bases and J by 5 bases, 1 base remained unmatched. Here the CDR3 reads CASSGGDEQYF. As DNA, the CDR3 is TGTGCCAGCAGTGGGGGGGACGAGCAGTACTTC.

This chain uses TRBV6-1 with TRBJ2-7; maybe TRBD1 (5 bases). V was pared by 7 bases and J by 2 bases, with 15 bases between. Germline CDR1 reads MNHNS; CDR2 reads SASEGT. The CDR3 is 14 amino acids. This chain's CDR3 is CASNPGRVAYEQYF. In nucleotides, the CDR3 is TGTGCCAGCAATCCGGGCAGGGTCGCCTACGAGCAGTACTTC.

The J gene is TRBJ1-1, the V gene TRBV4-1; D perhaps matches TRBD1 (6 bases). CDR1 is MGHRA and CDR2 is YSYEKL in the germline V gene. With 4 bases removed from V and 6 bases from J, the gap between germline ends came to 15 bases. The CDR3 length is 14 residues. CDR3 bases: TGCGCCAGCAGCCTCCGACAGGCTCACCCTGAAGCTTTCTTT. Amino acids: CASSLRQAHPEAFF.

The chain combines TRBV7-9 with TRBJ2-2; 11 bases fit TRBD1. Germline V CDR1 and CDR2: SEHNR, FQNEAQ (reference sequence). V was pared by 3 bases and J by 5 bases, with 8 bases of the junction left unmatched. This CDR3 contains 17 residues. CDR3 residues: CASSFSGTGGITGELFF. CDR3 DNA sequence: TGTGCCAGCAGCTTCTCCGGGACAGGGGGTATTACCGGGGAGCTGTTTTTT.

The J gene is TRBJ1-6, the V gene TRBV19; D not resolved. CDR1 and CDR2 from the germline V gene are LNHDA and SQIVND (reference sequence). Deletions cut 7 bases from V and 10 bases from J, with 14 bases between. There are 13 residues in the CDR3. CDR3 DNA sequence: TGTGCCAGTAACTTCCTGGGCTCGTCACCCCTCCACTTT. This encodes CASNFLGSSPLHF.

The chain joins TRBV6-1 to TRBJ2-7; TRBD2 is a possible D gene (6 bases). This CDR3 is built from 12 residues. Germline V gives CDR1 MNHNS, CDR2 SASEGT. Trimming pared 2 bases from V and 6 bases from J, leaving 8 bases between. CDR3 bases: TGTGCCAGCAGTGAACAGGGAGGCGAGCAGTACTTC. The encoded protein is CASSEQGGEQYF.

This sequence joins TRBV18 and TRBJ1-5; 8 nucleotides agree with TRBD1. CDR1 is KGHSH and CDR2 is LQKENI in the germline V gene. V gave up 1 base and J gave up 1 base; unmatched junction bases: 0. The CDR3 extends over 15 amino acids. The CDR3 bases are TGTGCCAGCTCACCACGGACAGGGAGCAATCAGCCCCAGCATTTT. Translated, it gives CASSPRTGSNQPQHF.

The chain links TRBV4-1 to TRBJ1-3, with D tentatively TRBD1 (6 bases). CDR3 length equals 17 residues. V lost 0 bases to trimming and J lost 2 bases, with 14 bases between them. Germline CDR1 and CDR2: MGHRA and YSYEKL. The DNA of the CDR3 is TGCGCCAGCAGCCAAGATGATCGGGGGCACCCTGGAAACACCATATATTTT. Translating it yields CASSQDDRGHPGNTIYF.

This chain joins TRBV15 and TRBJ2-1, with 8 bases identical to TRBD2. Germline assignment: CDR1 LNHNV and CDR2 YYDKDF (reference sequence). Losses at the gene ends were 5 bases for V and 8 bases for J; bases not matched to a gene: 11. The CDR3 totals 15 residues. This CDR3 reads CATSFLPGLEDEQFF. Here the CDR3 DNA reads TGTGCCACCAGCTTCCTCCCGGGACTAGAGGATGAGCAGTTCTTC. The variable domain in full, with the rest retrieved from reference TRBV15 and TRBJ2-1, is DAMVIQNPRYQVTQFGKPVTLSCSQTLNHNVMYWYQQKSSQAPKLLFHYYDKDFNNEADTPDNFQSRRPNTSFCFLDIRSPGLGDTAMYLCATSFLPGLEDEQFFGPGTRLTVL.

V and J are TRBV5-4 and TRBJ2-7; tentatively, D is TRBD1 (6 bases). The CDR3 is 17 amino acids. Germline V gene sequence: CDR1 SGHNT, CDR2 YYREEE (reference sequence). V was pared by 1 base and J by 2 bases, with 19 bases between. The CDR3 DNA is TGTGCCAGCAGCTTGTTTCGCTACCGGGACAACACCTACGAGCAGTACTTC. This encodes CASSLFRYRDNTYEQYF. The whole variable domain, filled in from reference TRBV5-4 and TRBJ2-7, reads ETGVTQSPTHLIKTRGQQVTLRCSSQSGHNTVSWYQQALGQGPQFIFQYYREEENGRGNFPPRFSGLQFPNYSSELNVNALELDDSALYLCASSLFRYRDNTYEQYFGPGTRLTVT.

There are a few counts of this clone. CDR3 sequence reads: CASSADRGYGYTF. The CDR3 DNA sequence: TGTGCCAGCAGCGCGGACAGGGGCTATGGCTACACCTTC. The J gene is TRBJ1-2, the V gene TRBV7-6, with 9 positions matching TRBD1. CDR1 is SGHVS, CDR2 FNYEAQ, per germline. The ends lost 5 bases at V and 4 bases at J; junction bases unmatched: 2. The CDR3 loop spans 13 amino acids.